This TCR beta chain came from a study of control samples from healthy donors and cancer patients. The germline V gene has CDR1 SNHLY and CDR2 FYNNEI. J was trimmed by 4 bases and V by 8 bases; bases with no gene match: 2. The CDR3 is 13 amino acids. Produced via immunoSEQ multiplex PCR; TCRdb's table is partial and in-frame only. Of approximately 100,000 clones in the sample, approximately 87% were seen once. The sequence came from a woman between 35 and 50 years old in good health. The chain employs TRBV2 and TRBJ2-1, with 10 nucleotides matching TRBD1. The sample consisted of blood. For the CDR3, the DNA is TGTGCCAGCTCGGGACAGGGGTACAATGAGCAGTTCTTC. The encoded protein is CASSGQGYNEQFF.